The next 30 T cell receptor beta chains were all read from a single sample in a study of PD-L1 blockade in urothelial cancer. Data came from immunoSEQ multiplex PCR; TCRdb stores just in-frame clones and leaves some out. The sample has over 75,000 clones, around 90% seen once. Time point specified: pretreatment peripheral blood. Source: PBMCs, taken around atezolizumab (anti-PD-L1) treatment. The origin of the receptors is an elderly woman with urothelial cancer.

This rearrangement joins TRBV7-8 to TRBJ1-1, with D unresolved. This CDR3 region has 14 residues. Per the germline V gene, CDR1 is SGHVS and CDR2 is FQNEAQ. The V end lost 0 bases, the J end lost 1 base, and 6 bases lay between the germline ends. The CDR3 DNA is TGTGCCAGCAGCTTAGCGAGGAGGAACACTGAAGCTTTCTTT. Protein product: CASSLARRNTEAFF.

V usage is TRBV19 and J usage is TRBJ1-1; TRBD1 is a possible D gene (6 bases). This CDR3 is built from 12 residues. V was cut by 6 bases and J by 5 bases, with 10 bases left in between. CDR1 is LNHDA and CDR2 is SQIVND in the germline V gene (reference sequence). CDR3 DNA: TGTGCCAGTAGCGGAGACAGGACTGAAGCTTTCTTT. It yields the protein CASSGDRTEAFF.

V gene TRBV28 combines with J gene TRBJ1-2; 8 nucleotides line up with TRBD1. CDR3 length: 16 amino acids. The V segment lost 1 base and the J segment 0 bases; nucleotides outside the gene matches: 4. Germline V gene sequence: CDR1 MDHEN, CDR2 SYDVKM. The CDR3 sequence is CASSLSGQGSNYGYTF. The CDR3 DNA follows: TGTGCCAGCAGTTTATCCGGACAGGGTTCTAACTATGGCTACACCTTC.

There are a few counts of this clone. This sequence joins TRBV15 and TRBJ2-2; TRBD2 agrees at 11 bases. V shed 0 bases and J 5 bases; nucleotides not matched to a gene: 8. Germline values: CDR1 LNHNV, CDR2 YYDKDF (reference sequence). The CDR3 consists of 18 residues. The CDR3 spells CATSREPAGLAVTGELFF. CDR3 coding DNA: TGTGCCACCAGCAGAGAACCTGCGGGACTAGCGGTTACCGGGGAGCTGTTTTTT.

As concerns this clone: A junction end diverges from the germline sequence, so it may reflect a read error. The CDR3 sequence is CASSKDSGLGGNTEAFF. Written as DNA, the CDR3 is TGCGCCAGCAGCAAAGACAGCGGCCTCGGGGGGAACACTGAAGCTTTCTTT. This rearrangement joins TRBV4-1 to TRBJ1-1; TRBD1 might be the D (5 bases). CDR1 is MGHRA and CDR2 is YSYEKL in the germline V gene. The CDR3 contains 17 residues.

The rearrangement uses TRBV28 and TRBJ1-3; D is possibly TRBD1 (5 bases). The CDR3 is made up of 14 amino acids. Germline V gives CDR1 MDHEN, CDR2 SYDVKM. Trimming took off 7 bases at V and 0 bases at J, with 10 bases between the two ends. The CDR3 nucleotides are TGTGCCAGCACTACGACAGTCTCTGGAAACACCATATATTTT. Translating it yields CASTTTVSGNTIYF.

V and J are TRBV10-3 and TRBJ1-1; a possible D gene is TRBD1 (6 bases). This CDR3 has 13 residues. Germline loops: CDR1 ENHRY, CDR2 SYGVKD. V dropped 10 bases and J dropped 0 bases, with 12 bases sitting between them. CDR3 sequence (DNA): TGTGCCACACGGACAGCTGTGAACACTGAAGCTTTCTTT. It specifies CATRTAVNTEAFF.

The V call is TRBV30, the J call TRBJ2-2; 7 bases line up with TRBD2. This CDR3 has 18 residues. Germline V gene lookup returns CDR1 GTSNPN and CDR2 SVGIG (reference sequence). After removal of 3 bases from V and 3 bases from J, the junction contained 16 bases not matched to a gene. CDR3 protein: CAWSRRREWGGDTGELFF. DNA of the CDR3: TGTGCCTGGAGCCGGCGGCGGGAGTGGGGTGGGGACACCGGGGAGCTGTTTTTT.

CDR3: CASSRGRSYEQYF. The CDR3, as DNA: TGTGCCAGTAGTAGAGGAAGAAGCTACGAGCAGTACTTC. V usage is TRBV19 and J usage is TRBJ2-7, with unresolved D. This CDR3 is built from 13 residues. Trimming shortened V by 4 bases and J by 3 bases, and 10 bases separated the two germline ends. CDR1 is LNHDA, CDR2 SQIVND, per germline (reference sequence). Drawing the rest from reference TRBV19 and TRBJ2-7, the complete variable domain is DGGITQSPKYLFRKEGQNVTLSCEQNLNHDAMYWYRQDPGQGLRLIYYSQIVNDFQKGDIAEGYSVSREKKESFPLTVTSAQKNPTAFYLCASSRGRSYEQYFGPGTRLTVT.

The rearrangement uses TRBV6-1 and TRBJ1-5; 7 bases map to TRBD1. The ends lost 6 bases at V and 2 bases at J; junction bases unmatched: 7. The germline V gene has CDR1 MNHNS and CDR2 SASEGT. The CDR3 consists of 15 residues. The CDR3: CASSAHRGGNQPQHF. In nucleotides, the CDR3 is TGTGCCAGCAGCGCGCACAGGGGTGGCAATCAGCCCCAGCATTTT.

The genes are TRBV10-2 and TRBJ2-2; 7 bases fit TRBD1. CDR3 length: 15 amino acids. CDR1 is WSHSY and CDR2 is SAAADI in the germline V gene. Trimming took 4 bases from V and 1 from J; bases not matched to a gene: 3. DNA for the CDR3: TGCGCCAGCAGTGGCAGACAGGGGAACACCGGGGAGCTGTTTTTT. This translates into CASSGRQGNTGELFF.

The rearrangement joins TRBV7-2 to TRBJ2-3, with TRBD2 matching 9 bases. Germline CDR1 is SGHTA and CDR2 is FQGNSA. V trimming: 6 bases; J trimming: 2 bases; junction bases outside the gene matches: 9. This CDR3 has 16 residues. The CDR3 region has the DNA TGTGCCAGCAGTCGGAGGGCTAGCGGGACCACAGATACGCAGTATTTT. It translates to CASSRRASGTTDTQYF.

The gene calls are TRBV2 and TRBJ1-5; 12 bases are shared with TRBD1. The junction had 3 bases not matched to a gene; V was cut back by 6 bases and J by 6 bases. Per the germline V gene, CDR1 is SNHLY and CDR2 is FYNNEI. There are 14 residues in the CDR3. In nucleotides, the CDR3 is TGTGCCAGCAGCGGGACAGGGGGCCGTCAGCCCCAGCATTTT. This gives the protein CASSGTGGRQPQHF.

This sequence joins TRBV7-9 and TRBJ2-5; 15 nucleotides match TRBD2. J lost 4 bases, V lost 4 bases, and 4 bases had no gene match. The CDR3 covers 16 residues. The germline CDR1 and CDR2 sequences are SEHNR and FQNEAQ (reference sequence). DNA of the CDR3: TGTGCCAGCAGCTCCGGACTAGCGGGAGGGATAGAGACCCAGTACTTC. Translating it yields CASSSGLAGGIETQYF. Supplemented by reference TRBV7-9 and TRBJ2-5, the full variable domain reads DTGVSQNPRHKITKRGQNVTFRCDPISEHNRLYWYRQTLGQGPEFLTYFQNEAQLEKSRLLSDRFSAERPKGSFSTLEIQRTEQGDSAMYLCASSSGLAGGIETQYFGPGTRLLVL.

This chain joins TRBV18 and TRBJ2-2; TRBD2 matches 8 bases. J lost 2 bases, V lost 6 bases, and 8 bases had no gene match. This CDR3 spans 16 amino acids. Looked up from germline, CDR1 is KGHSH and CDR2 is LQKENI. The CDR3 DNA is TGTGCCAGCTCTCCCGGACTAGCAGGAAACACCGGGGAGCTGTTTTTT. The encoded protein is CASSPGLAGNTGELFF. The variable domain in full, completed from reference TRBV18 and TRBJ2-2, reads NAGVMQNPRHLVRRRGQEARLRCSPMKGHSHVYWYRQLPEEGLKFMVYLQKENIIDESGMPKERFSAEFPKEGPSILRIQQVVRGDSAAYFCASSPGLAGNTGELFFGEGSRLTVL.

The chain carries TRBV7-3 and TRBJ2-7, with 12 bases fitting TRBD2. V was clipped by 4 bases and J by 5 bases; unmatched bases: 3. Germline assignment: CDR1 SGHTA and CDR2 FQGTGA. There are 14 residues in the CDR3. The CDR3 DNA reads TGTGCCAGCAGCTCAGGACTAGCGGGAAACGAGCAGTACTTC. The encoded protein is CASSSGLAGNEQYF.

The chain links TRBV4-2 to TRBJ2-2; D might be TRBD2 (6 bases). The CDR3 extends over 15 amino acids. Trimming shortened V by 6 bases and J by 0 bases, and 11 bases separated the two germline ends. Germline V gene data show CDR1 as LGHNA and CDR2 as YNFKEQ. The CDR3 spells CASRVGTPNTGELFF. The DNA of the CDR3 is TGTGCCAGCAGAGTCGGGACTCCGAACACCGGGGAGCTGTTTTTT.

The V and J genes are TRBV28 and TRBJ1-4; 8 nucleotides align to TRBD1. V gave up 4 bases and J gave up 2 bases; unmatched junction bases: 9. The germline V gene encodes CDR1 MDHEN and CDR2 SYDVKM. There are 17 residues in the CDR3. The CDR3 nucleotides read TGTGCCAGCAGTTCCCCGCAGGGGGCGCCGACTAATGAAAAACTGTTTTTT. It codes for CASSSPQGAPTNEKLFF. The complete variable domain, with remaining parts taken from reference TRBV28 and TRBJ1-4, reads DVKVTQSSRYLVKRTGEKVFLECVQDMDHENMFWYRQDPGLGLRLIYFSYDVKMKEKGDIPEGYSVSREKKERFSLILESASTNQTSMYLCASSSPQGAPTNEKLFFGSGTQLSVL.

This clone showed up just once. The genes are TRBV11-2 and TRBJ2-7; 9 nucleotides match TRBD2. Germline CDR1 SGHAT, CDR2 FQNNGV. Germline trimming cut 6 bases from V and 1 base from J; bases unmatched to any gene: 7. This CDR3 region has 15 residues. In DNA, the CDR3 is TGTGCCAGCAGTCCTACTAGCGGGCGGTCCTACGAGCAGTACTTC. It is translated as CASSPTSGRSYEQYF.

The J gene is TRBJ1-2, the V gene TRBV28; D unresolved. Germline CDR1 reads MDHEN; CDR2 reads SYDVKM. CDR3 length equals 11 residues. Trimming took 7 bases from V and 4 from J, leaving 7 bases between them. CDR3 in amino acids: CASTQSYGYTF. The CDR3 DNA sequence: TGTGCCAGCACCCAGTCCTATGGCTACACCTTC.

CDR3 sequence: CASSLVRQPTYEQYF. CDR3 DNA: TGCGCCAGCAGCTTGGTGCGGCAACCGACCTACGAGCAGTACTTC. The rearrangement uses TRBV5-1 and TRBJ2-7, with D unclear. The germline V gene has CDR1 SGHRS and CDR2 YFSETQ. This CDR3 is 15 amino acids long. V dropped 0 bases and J dropped 2 bases, with 12 bases sitting between them.

This chain connects TRBV6-4 to TRBJ1-3; TRBD1 matches at 7 bases. CDR3 length equals 15 residues. Germline lookup yields CDR1 MRHNA and CDR2 SNTAGT. The J segment lost 2 bases and the V segment lost 4 bases, leaving 5 bases of the junction unmatched. The CDR3 loop reads CASSARQGPGNTIYF. The CDR3 coding sequence is TGTGCCAGCAGTGCCCGACAGGGACCTGGAAACACCATATATTTT.

The gene calls are TRBV9 and TRBJ2-3, with 10 bases aligning to TRBD1. With 0 bases clipped from V and 4 bases from J, the junction kept 5 bases outside the gene matches. This CDR3 contains 16 residues. The V gene's germline CDR1 is SGDLS and CDR2 YYNGEE. The CDR3 here is CASSVDGDRGSDTQYF. For the CDR3, the DNA is TGTGCCAGCAGCGTAGATGGGGACAGGGGATCAGATACGCAGTATTTT. Based on the CDR3 plus reference TRBV9 and TRBJ2-3, the full variable domain is DSGVTQTPKHLITATGQRVTLRCSPRSGDLSVYWYQQSLDQGLQFLIQYYNGEERAKGNILERFSAQQFPDLHSELNLSSLELGDSALYFCASSVDGDRGSDTQYFGPGTRLTVL.

The gene calls are TRBV28 and TRBJ2-1, with 13 nucleotides matching TRBD2. The CDR3 sequence is 17 residues long. Trimming at V came to 5 bases and at J to 8 bases, leaving 12 bases not matched to a gene. CDR1 and CDR2 from the germline V gene are MDHEN and SYDVKM. CDR3 coding DNA: TGTGCCAGCAGTCCTCCCGGGACTAGCGGGAATCGGTATGAGCAGTTCTTC. Its translation: CASSPPGTSGNRYEQFF. Using reference TRBV28 and TRBJ2-1 for the parts outside the CDR3, the full variable domain is DVKVTQSSRYLVKRTGEKVFLECVQDMDHENMFWYRQDPGLGLRLIYFSYDVKMKEKGDIPEGYSVSREKKERFSLILESASTNQTSMYLCASSPPGTSGNRYEQFFGPGTRLTVL.

The rearrangement uses TRBV27 and TRBJ2-7; D might be TRBD2 (6 bases). V was shortened by 3 bases and J by 0 bases, with 9 bases between the two germline ends. In germline, CDR1 is MNHEY, CDR2 SMNVEV (reference sequence). CDR3 length equals 14 residues. The DNA for the CDR3 is TGTGCCAGCAGTTTGTACGGGAGCTCCTACGAGCAGTACTTC. This codes for CASSLYGSSYEQYF.

The chain carries TRBV6-5 and TRBJ1-5; D is undetermined. The CDR3 runs 13 residues. Germline V gene data show CDR1 as MNHEY and CDR2 as SVGAGI. Trimming took 5 bases from V and 3 from J, leaving 8 bases between them. The CDR3 coding sequence is TGTGCCAGCAGTCTAACTAACAATCAGCCCCAGCATTTT. Residues: CASSLTNNQPQHF.

This rearrangement joins TRBV19 to TRBJ1-2; 9 bases align to TRBD1. With V trimmed by 7 bases and J by 6 bases, 9 bases remained unmatched. The CDR3 is 14 amino acids. The germline V gene encodes CDR1 LNHDA and CDR2 SQIVND (reference sequence). The CDR3 nucleotides are TGTGCCAGTACCGACAGGGGGATTGCCCATGGCTACACCTTC. Protein: CASTDRGIAHGYTF.

This chain links TRBV5-1 with TRBJ2-5; 9 bases line up with TRBD2. The CDR3 loop spans 15 amino acids. Germline CDR1 is SGHRS and CDR2 is YFSETQ. Trimming cost V 2 bases and J 4 bases; bases outside gene matches: 6. For the CDR3, the DNA is TGCGCCAGCAGCTTAGGCCTAGCGGGACGAGAGACCCAGTACTTC. Translation gives CASSLGLAGRETQYF.

V and J are TRBV6-5 and TRBJ1-1, with no clear D. The germline V and J ends were trimmed by 6 bases and 6 bases, with 11 bases remaining between them. CDR3 length: 12 amino acids. Looked up from germline, CDR1 is MNHEY and CDR2 is SVGAGI. The CDR3 DNA reads as TGTGCCAGCAGCCTCGGAGGAGCTGAAGCTTTCTTT. It yields the protein CASSLGGAEAFF.

This clone was detected once. The CDR3 is CASSLAREYNEQFF. CDR3 in DNA: TGTGCCAGCAGCTTAGCTCGGGAATACAATGAGCAGTTCTTC. V gene TRBV7-7 combines with J gene TRBJ2-1; D is perhaps TRBD2 (5 bases). V was pared by 0 bases and J by 4 bases, with 7 bases between. Germline V gene lookup returns CDR1 SSHAT and CDR2 FNYEAQ (reference sequence). The CDR3 sequence is 14 residues long.